This T cell receptor (beta chain) originates from a study of blood T cell repertoires in COVID-19. Germline V gene sequence: CDR1 MNHEY, CDR2 SMNVEV (reference sequence). V lost 1 base, J lost 7 bases, and 12 bases stayed unmatched. The CDR3 contains 17 residues. Data came from immunoSEQ multiplex PCR; TCRdb stores just in-frame clones and leaves some out. The sample lists around 270,000 clones; about 87% were seen once. The sequenced sample was peripheral blood. The sequence came from a woman aged 45-60 years with acute or convalescent COVID-19. The rearrangement joins TRBV27 to TRBJ2-1; 8 bases are a match to TRBD2. CDR3 DNA sequence: TGTGCCAGCAGTTTATGGGGGCTCGCGGGAGGAAGTAATGAGCAGTTCTTC. Translating gives CASSLWGLAGGSNEQFF.